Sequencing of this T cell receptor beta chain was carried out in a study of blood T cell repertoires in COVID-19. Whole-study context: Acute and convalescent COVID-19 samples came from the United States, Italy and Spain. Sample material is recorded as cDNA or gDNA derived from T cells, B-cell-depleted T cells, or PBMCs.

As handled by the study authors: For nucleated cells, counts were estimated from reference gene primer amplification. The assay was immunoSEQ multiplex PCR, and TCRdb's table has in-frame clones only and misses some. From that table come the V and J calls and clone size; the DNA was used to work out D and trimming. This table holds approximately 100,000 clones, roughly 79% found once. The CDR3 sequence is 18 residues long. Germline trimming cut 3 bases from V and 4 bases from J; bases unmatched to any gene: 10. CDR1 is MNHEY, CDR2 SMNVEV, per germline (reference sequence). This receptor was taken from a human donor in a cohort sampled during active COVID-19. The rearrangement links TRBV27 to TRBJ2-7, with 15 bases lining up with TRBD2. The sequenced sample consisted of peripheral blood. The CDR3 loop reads CASSFVLGLAGGPYEQYF. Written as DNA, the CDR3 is TGTGCCAGCAGTTTCGTGCTGGGACTAGCGGGAGGACCTTACGAGCAGTACTTC.